This is a list of T cell receptor beta chains from one sample in a study of PD-L1 blockade in urothelial cancer. Clones were sequenced by immunoSEQ multiplex PCR, and TCRdb holds only the in-frame ones, with some missing. This sample carries more than 75,000 clones, 90% of them seen once, and the ten largest clones take 8% to 10%. The input for sequencing was PBMCs, taken around atezolizumab (anti-PD-L1) treatment. The receptors originated from a man in his 60s with urothelial cancer. Each CDR3 is given with its conserved first and last residue. Each record gives: clone size, J gene, D gene, V gene, CDR3 DNA, CDR3 protein. A D gene is named only where the DNA matches it firmly. The listing skips clone size in some rows; elsewhere it reads once, few, many or a size class.

once | TRBJ2-2 | TRBD2 | TRBV4-3 | TGCGCCAGCAGCCAAGAGTGGACTAGGGAATGGACCGGGGAGCTGTTTTTT | CASSQEWTREWTGELFF
- | TRBJ1-4 | TRBD1 | TRBV30 | TGTGCCTGGAGTGTACCGGGACAGGGGACTAGGCTGTTTTTT | CAWSVPGQGTRLFF
- | TRBJ2-7 | TRBD2 | TRBV5-8 | TGTGCCAGCAGCTTGGGTCTAGCGGGAGGGACGAGCTCCTACGAGCAGTACTTC | CASSLGLAGGTSSYEQYF
medium-sized | TRBJ2-7 | TRBD2 | TRBV12-5 | TGTGCTAGTGGTTTGGATGTTGGACTAGGGCCTTACGAGCAGTACTTC | CASGLDVGLGPYEQYF
- | TRBJ2-1 | - | TRBV9 | TGTGCCAGCAGCGTAGGTAGTAGCGATTACAATGAGCAGTTCTTC | CASSVGSSDYNEQFF
- | TRBJ2-2 | - | TRBV7-8 | TGTGCCAGCAGCTTCCCTCTCAGAGGCACCGGGGAGCTGTTTTTT | CASSFPLRGTGELFF
- | TRBJ1-5 | - | TRBV21-1 | TGTGCCAGCAGCAGACGGGACAGCGAGGGGAGACCCCAGCATTTT | CASSRRDSEGRPQHF
- | TRBJ2-3 | TRBD2 | TRBV4-3 | TGCGCCAGCAGCCAAGATCCCAGGACTAGCGGACCGTTTGGAGATACGCAGTATTTT | CASSQDPRTSGPFGDTQYF
- | TRBJ2-5 | - | TRBV28 | TGTGCCAGCAGCTCCCTTGACTCCTTCAGGGGAAAAGAGACCCAGTACTTC | CASSSLDSFRGKETQYF
- | TRBJ2-2 | - | TRBV6-4 | TGTGCCAGCAGGGAATACTATAGCGACACCGGGGAGCTGTTTTTT | CASREYYSDTGELFF
- | TRBJ2-3 | TRBD2 | TRBV5-1 | TGCGCCAGCAGCGAACTAGCGGGGGGGCCTGGTAACACAGATACGCAGTATTTT | CASSELAGGPGNTDTQYF
- | TRBJ1-6 | - | TRBV30 | TGTGCCTGGAGTATCCAGCGAGGCAATTCACCCCTCCACTTT | CAWSIQRGNSPLHF
- | TRBJ2-7 | TRBD2 | TRBV6-1 | TGTGCCAGCAGTGCAGGGGGACTAGCGGGCTCCTACGAGCAGTACTTC | CASSAGGLAGSYEQYF
- | TRBJ1-2 | - | TRBV6-5 | TGTGCCAGCAGCCCCGGGGACTATGGCTACACCTTC | CASSPGDYGYTF
few | TRBJ2-7 | TRBD1 | TRBV28 | TGTGCCAGCAGATCGGGACAGGGGGCGCAGTACTTC | CASRSGQGAQYF
- | TRBJ2-2 | - | TRBV5-1 | TGCGCCAGCAAGTGGTTAACGGGGGACACCGGGGAGCTGTTTTTT | CASKWLTGDTGELFF
- | TRBJ2-7 | - | TRBV7-2 | TGTGCCAGCAGCCCTAGGGGGGGGCTCTCCTACGAGCAGTACTTC | CASSPRGGLSYEQYF
- | TRBJ2-2 | - | TRBV11-2 | TGTGCCAGCAGCCGGGTGCGGGTAACCGGGGAGCTGTTTTTT | CASSRVRVTGELFF
- | TRBJ2-1 | - | TRBV13 | TGTGCCAGCACCAACCCTGGGTTAGCGGTGTACAATGAGCAGTTCTTC | CASTNPGLAVYNEQFF
- | TRBJ2-5 | TRBD1 | TRBV28 | TGTGCCAGCAGCCCCATAGGGACAGTCCAAGAGACCCAGTACTTC | CASSPIGTVQETQYF
once | TRBJ1-1 | - | TRBV27 | TGTGCCAGCAGTTCCCAGTCAAACACTGAAGCTTTCTTT | CASSSQSNTEAFF
- | TRBJ1-2 | - | TRBV19 | TGTGCCAGCCAGCCTTCCCTAGGCTATGGCTACACCTTC | CASQPSLGYGYTF
- | TRBJ2-5 | - | TRBV28 | TGTGCCAGCAGTCCCCTTGGGGTAGCGACCAAAGAGACCCAGTACTTC | CASSPLGVATKETQYF
- | TRBJ2-1 | TRBD1 | TRBV4-1 | TGCGCCAGCGGCCGGACAGGGGTAGCCAATGAGCAGTTCTTC | CASGRTGVANEQFF
few | TRBJ2-7 | TRBD1 | TRBV19 | TGTGCCAGTAGTATTGGGACAGCCTACGAGCAGTACTTC | CASSIGTAYEQYF
- | TRBJ2-1 | TRBD2 | TRBV29-1 | TGCAGCGTTGTTGGTGCGGGAGGGCGAAATGAGCAGTTCTTC | CSVVGAGGRNEQFF
once | TRBJ1-3 | TRBD1 | TRBV28 | TGTGCCAGCGGCGGACAGGGGGCGTGGAACACCATATATTTT | CASGGQGAWNTIYF
- | TRBJ2-7 | - | TRBV18 | TGTGCCAGCTCACCCGGGCCGGGGGTCTACGAGCAGTACTTC | CASSPGPGVYEQYF
- | TRBJ2-5 | - | TRBV18 | TGTGCCAGCTCGACGACGAGCGAAGAGGAGACCCAGTACTTC | CASSTTSEEETQYF
- | TRBJ1-2 | - | TRBV7-9 | TGTGCCAGCAGCTTGCAGGTCTCAGCAGGTGGCTACACCTTC | CASSLQVSAGGYTF
- | TRBJ2-7 | TRBD1 | TRBV27 | TGTGCCAGCAGGGAACAGGGGGCTAGGACCTACGAGCAGTACTTC | CASREQGARTYEQYF
once | TRBJ2-2 | - | TRBV9 | TGTGCCAGTAATCGAGGGCAGCTTAACACCGGGGAGCTGTTTTTT | CASNRGQLNTGELFF
- | TRBJ2-1 | TRBD2 | TRBV19 | TGTGCCAGTAGTTTGGGTAGCGGGAGGGTCGGTGAGCAGTTCTTC | CASSLGSGRVGEQFF
- | TRBJ1-6 | TRBD1 | TRBV18 | TGTGCCAGCTCACCTATGACAGGGACAAATTCACCCCTCCACTTT | CASSPMTGTNSPLHF